These T cell receptor beta chains were read from a single sample in a study of tumor-infiltrating lymphocytes in localized non-small cell lung cancer. The table came from immunoSEQ multiplex PCR; TCRdb's copy has only in-frame clones and leaves some out. The table has about 9,300 clones, around 75% seen once. Sequencing was done on a sample of uninvolved lung tissue not adjacent to the tumor. The receptors were gathered from a human donor with non-small cell lung cancer. Both conserved end residues are part of each CDR3. The D gene is left open where the match is weak. Where a row states a size, it is once, few, many or the class of an expanded clone; other rows omit it.

NA	TRBV15	TRBJ1-5	NA	TGTGCCACCAGCAGTGTTAAGGGAAATCAGCCCCAGCATTTT	CATSSVKGNQPQHF
TRBD1	TRBV5-4	TRBJ2-3	NA	TGTGCCAGCAGTTCGGACAGGGACCACACAGATACGCAGTATTTT	CASSSDRDHTDTQYF
TRBD1	TRBV27	TRBJ2-7	few	TGTGCCAGCAGTTTTAAGGGACAGGGATTCTACGAGCAGTACTTC	CASSFKGQGFYEQYF
TRBD2	TRBV28	TRBJ2-1	NA	TGTGCCAGCAGTTTTACGGGAGGGCCGAACAATGAGCAGTTCTTC	CASSFTGGPNNEQFF
NA	TRBV7-8	TRBJ2-7	NA	TGTGCCAGCAGCCGAAGATCCCGATCCTACGAGCAGTACTTC	CASSRRSRSYEQYF
NA	TRBV11-1	TRBJ2-7	NA	TGTGCCAGCAGCTTAGGACTACAAAGCTCCTACGAGCAGTACTTC	CASSLGLQSSYEQYF
NA	TRBV11-3	TRBJ2-1	NA	TGTGCCAGCAGCTTGACAGGCTATGAGCAGTTCTTC	CASSLTGYEQFF
TRBD1	TRBV2	TRBJ2-7	NA	TGTGCCAGCAGTTCAGACAGGGGGGACTTCGAGCAGTACTTC	CASSSDRGDFEQYF
NA	TRBV6-1	TRBJ2-7	NA	TGTGCCAGCATCGAATACGAGCAGTACTTC	CASIEYEQYF
NA	TRBV5-1	TRBJ2-5	NA	TGCGCCAGCAGCCCTGGACTCCTAGGGCGGGCGACCCAGTACTTC	CASSPGLLGRATQYF
TRBD1	TRBV5-1	TRBJ2-7	medium-sized	TGCGCCAGCAGCTTTTACAGGGGCGACCTCCCCTACGAGCAGTACTTC	CASSFYRGDLPYEQYF
NA	TRBV5-5	TRBJ2-5	NA	TGTGCCAGCAGCCGCCAGGGTATTAGCTGGCAAGAGACCCAGTACTTC	CASSRQGISWQETQYF
NA	TRBV20-1	TRBJ2-7	NA	TGCAGTGCTAGTCCGGGGGTCGAGCAGTACTTC	CSASPGVEQYF
NA	TRBV6-5	TRBJ1-1	NA	TGTGCCAGCAGTTACAGCGGGGGAAGAGACACTGAAGCTTTCTTT	CASSYSGGRDTEAFF
NA	TRBV9	TRBJ2-7	NA	TGTGCCAGCAGCGCCCGACAGCAACTGGGAGAGCAGTACTTC	CASSARQQLGEQYF
NA	TRBV7-9	TRBJ2-3	NA	TGTGCCGTCCAGGCTCCCGAGGGAACAGATACGCAGTATTTT	CAVQAPEGTDTQYF